The text below deals with one T cell receptor (beta chain). Methods used by the authors: Reference gene primer amplification in the assay estimated nucleated cell counts. Data came from immunoSEQ multiplex PCR; TCRdb stores just in-frame clones and leaves some out. Clone size and V and J calls were adopted from that table, with D and trimming inferred from the DNA. The sample shows a few hundred thousand clones, about 82% of them seen only once. This entry belongs to a study of blood T cell repertoires in COVID-19. Study-level information: Both acute and convalescent COVID-19 samples were obtained from the United States, Italy and Spain. Sources were T cells, B-cell-depleted T cells, or PBMCs; the material itself was cDNA or gDNA.

From germline, CDR1 is SGHDT and CDR2 YYEEEE. Trimming at V came to 6 bases and at J to 5 bases, leaving 7 bases not matched to a gene. The CDR3 runs 14 residues. This sequence was found in a woman aged 45-65 years with active or convalescent COVID-19. The sequenced material came from peripheral blood. The rearrangement joins TRBV5-6 to TRBJ2-1; 8 bases match TRBD1. The CDR3: CASMRQGLNNEQFF. CDR3 sequence (DNA): TGTGCCAGCATGCGACAGGGGCTTAACAATGAGCAGTTCTTC. Supplemented by reference TRBV5-6 and TRBJ2-1, the full variable domain reads DAGVTQSPTHLIKTRGQQVTLRCSPKSGHDTVSWYQQALGQGPQFIFQYYEEEERQRGNFPDRFSGHQFPNYSSELNVNALLLGDSALYLCASMRQGLNNEQFFGPGTRLTVL.